These 16 T cell receptor beta chains came from one sample sequenced in a study of T cell responses to AZD1222 COVID-19 vaccine. Clones were read by immunoSEQ multiplex PCR, and TCRdb kept only the in-frame ones, dropping some. The profile shows approximately 92,000 clones, about nine tenths of them singletons. Here the sequenced sample was peripheral blood, taken on day 0 of AZD1222 vaccination. These receptors were collected from an adult in good health.

The chain joins TRBV5-1 to TRBJ2-3; 7 bases align to TRBD1. This CDR3 is 15 amino acids long. V lost 4 bases and J lost 4; bases outside the gene matches: 9. Germline V gives CDR1 SGHRS, CDR2 YFSETQ. CDR3 region: CASSPRQGRADTQYF. The CDR3 bases are TGCGCCAGCAGCCCCCGACAGGGCAGGGCAGATACGCAGTATTTT.

The table lists this clone with a count of one. This chain links TRBV29-1 with TRBJ1-2, with a tentative D call TRBD1 (6 bases). CDR3 length equals 14 residues. Germline CDR1 reads SQVTM; CDR2 reads ANQGSEA. V lost 5 bases, J lost 4 bases, and 17 bases lay in between. The CDR3 is CSVTTGRGGYGYTF. The CDR3 DNA reads as TGCAGCGTTACGACAGGCCGAGGTGGCTATGGCTACACCTTC.

This clone was detected only once. The chain has TRBV6-2 or TRBV6-3 and TRBJ2-3; tentative D call: TRBD2 (6 bases). The CDR3 spans 19 residues. The V gene lost 2 bases and the J gene lost 0 bases, with 21 bases spanning the gap. Germline loops: CDR1 MNHEY, CDR2 SVGEGT. CDR3 bases: TGTGCCAGCAGTTACAGCACCGGGGGTGCCCCCCTTAGCACAGATACGCAGTATTTT. Protein: CASSYSTGGAPLSTDTQYF.

This chain joins TRBV5-6 and TRBJ2-3; D might be TRBD1 or TRBD2, each matching 5 bases. The CDR3 is 18 amino acids. Between the trimmed V and J ends, which lost 1 base and 5 bases, there was a span of 23 bases. Per the germline V gene, CDR1 is SGHDT and CDR2 is YYEEEE. CDR3 amino acids: CASSLKGMRRADGDTQYF. The CDR3 DNA reads TGTGCCAGCAGCTTGAAGGGGATGAGGCGGGCGGACGGAGATACGCAGTATTTT. The complete variable domain, with remaining parts taken from reference TRBV5-6 and TRBJ2-3, reads DAGVTQSPTHLIKTRGQQVTLRCSPKSGHDTVSWYQQALGQGPQFIFQYYEEEERQRGNFPDRFSGHQFPNYSSELNVNALLLGDSALYLCASSLKGMRRADGDTQYFGPGTRLTVL.

V and J are TRBV7-9 and TRBJ1-4; D ambiguous. The CDR3 has 15 amino acids. Trimming removed 2 bases at V and 4 bases at J, with 11 bases between. CDR1 SEHNR and CDR2 FQNEAQ come from the germline V gene (reference sequence). CDR3 protein: CASSLIVSINEKLFF. CDR3 sequence (DNA): TGTGCCAGCAGCTTAATAGTATCGATTAATGAAAAACTGTTTTTT.

The CDR3 loop is CASIGTSGSDTQYF. CDR3 in DNA: TGCGCCAGCATCGGGACTAGCGGATCAGATACGCAGTATTTT. This rearrangement joins TRBV4-1 to TRBJ2-3; 11 positions match TRBD2. Germline loops: CDR1 MGHRA, CDR2 YSYEKL. V lost 7 bases, J lost 4 bases, and 4 bases stayed unmatched. CDR3 length: 14 residues.

The chain couples TRBV10-3 to TRBJ2-5; 10 nucleotides line up with TRBD2. This CDR3 is built from 17 residues. V was pared by 2 bases and J by 5 bases, with 11 bases of the junction left unmatched. Germline values: CDR1 ENHRY, CDR2 SYGVKD. The CDR3 region is CAISEGQASGSYETQYF. The CDR3 DNA reads TGTGCCATCAGTGAGGGGCAGGCTAGCGGGAGTTACGAGACCCAGTACTTC.

The V call is TRBV19, the J call TRBJ2-1, with TRBD2 identical over 10 bases. The CDR3 length is 15 residues. V lost 1 base to trimming and J lost 7 bases; unmatched junction nucleotides: 4. Germline V gene sequence: CDR1 LNHDA, CDR2 SQIVND (reference sequence). The DNA for the CDR3 is TGTGCCAGTAGTATAGGCCTAGCGGGGGTAAATGAGCAGTTCTTC. As protein: CASSIGLAGVNEQFF.

This clone was detected only once. The V call is TRBV29-1, the J call TRBJ2-7; 8 nucleotides align to TRBD2. Losses at the gene ends were 0 bases for V and 2 bases for J; bases not matched to a gene: 6. Germline V gives CDR1 SQVTM, CDR2 ANQGSEA. The CDR3 covers 15 residues. The CDR3 coding sequence is TGCAGCGTTGAAGATCGGACTAGCCCAACCTACGAGCAGTACTTC. It yields the protein CSVEDRTSPTYEQYF.

The chain combines TRBV5-4 with TRBJ2-3; 7 bases map to TRBD2. Germline lookup yields CDR1 SGHNT and CDR2 YYREEE (reference sequence). This CDR3 contains 15 residues. V trimming: 1 base; J trimming: 4 bases; junction bases outside the gene matches: 6. CDR3 DNA: TGTGCCAGCAGCTTGCGCCGGGAGGTATCAGATACGCAGTATTTT. It encodes CASSLRREVSDTQYF.

The chain links TRBV2 to TRBJ1-1; unclear D gene. Trimming left V 3 bases short and J 5 bases short, with 10 bases between. This CDR3 comprises 13 residues. Per germline, CDR1 SNHLY and CDR2 FYNNEI. CDR3 region: CASSDRGLTEAFF. The CDR3 DNA follows: TGTGCCAGCAGTGACCGAGGGCTGACTGAAGCTTTCTTT.

CDR3 loop: CAIRTASGGASGNEQFF. The CDR3 DNA follows: TGTGCCATCAGGACCGCTAGCGGGGGGGCCTCAGGAAATGAGCAGTTCTTC. The chain combines TRBV10-3 with TRBJ2-1; 12 bases are shared with TRBD2. CDR3 length equals 17 residues. The J segment lost 7 bases and the V segment lost 6 bases, leaving 13 bases of the junction unmatched. Germline-derived CDR1 and CDR2 are ENHRY and SYGVKD.

V and J are TRBV2 and TRBJ1-5; D gene ambiguous. CDR1 and CDR2 (germline): SNHLY, FYNNEI. This CDR3 spans 14 amino acids. V lost 4 bases to trimming and J lost 5 bases, with 12 bases between them. The DNA for the CDR3 is TGTGCCAGCAGTGCCCTGTCAGAAGATCAGCCCCAGCATTTT. It is translated as CASSALSEDQPQHF.

The rearrangement joins TRBV28 to TRBJ2-3; D gene uncertain. Germline assignment: CDR1 MDHEN and CDR2 SYDVKM. This CDR3 is 15 amino acids long. The V end was cut by 3 bases, the J end by 2 bases, with 12 bases between. The CDR3 DNA follows: TGTGCCAGCAGTTTTACCCCCCGGCCCACAGATACGCAGTATTTT. Translation: CASSFTPRPTDTQYF. The full variable domain, completed using reference TRBV28 and TRBJ2-3, is DVKVTQSSRYLVKRTGEKVFLECVQDMDHENMFWYRQDPGLGLRLIYFSYDVKMKEKGDIPEGYSVSREKKERFSLILESASTNQTSMYLCASSFTPRPTDTQYFGPGTRLTVL.

The chain couples TRBV29-1 to TRBJ1-2; D gene ambiguous. Germline CDR1 is SQVTM and CDR2 is ANQGSEA. Trimming stripped 1 base from V and 5 bases from J, with 14 bases between. This CDR3 region has 14 residues. The CDR3 loop reads CSVEAGFSGYGYTF. The CDR3 nucleotides are TGCAGCGTTGAAGCCGGGTTCTCCGGGTATGGCTACACCTTC.

The chain carries TRBV3-1 (or the pseudogene TRBV3-2) and TRBJ1-3; a weak D match, TRBD1 (6 bases). The CDR3 spans 15 residues. Per germline, CDR1 LGHDT and CDR2 YNNKEL (reference sequence). Deletions cut 4 bases from V and 1 base from J, with 11 bases between. The CDR3 region is CASSPYQGSGNTIYF. The CDR3 DNA is TGTGCCAGCAGCCCCTACCAGGGGTCTGGAAACACCATATATTTT.